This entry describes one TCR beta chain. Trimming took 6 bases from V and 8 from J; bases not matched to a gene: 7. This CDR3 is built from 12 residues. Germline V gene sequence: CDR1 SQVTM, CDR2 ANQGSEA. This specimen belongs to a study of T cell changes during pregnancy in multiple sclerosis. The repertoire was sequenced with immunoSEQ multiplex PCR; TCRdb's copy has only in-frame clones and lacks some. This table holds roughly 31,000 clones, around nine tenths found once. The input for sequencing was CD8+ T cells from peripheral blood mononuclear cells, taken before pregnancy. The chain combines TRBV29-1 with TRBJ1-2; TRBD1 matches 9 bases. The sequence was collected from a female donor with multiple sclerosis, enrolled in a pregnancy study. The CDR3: CSVDTGGAGYTF. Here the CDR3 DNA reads TGCAGCGTAGACACAGGGGGCGCGGGCTACACCTTC.